A selection of T cell receptor beta chains follows, all from one sample in a study of regulatory T cells in long-lasting Graves disease. TCRdb reanalysed the multiplex PCR reads using MiXCR and keeps one entry per CDR3 protein. The repertoire holds about 310,000 distinct CDR3 sequences, with roughly a fifth as singletons. The sample was peripheral blood mononuclear cells (PBMCs), taken when the disease was refractory, from a patient treated with antithyroid drugs. The receptor set was obtained from a female donor with Graves disease. Both conserved end residues are part of each CDR3. D genes are given only for firm matches. Some rows mark clone size as missing; the rest say once, few, many or name a class of expanded clone.

TGTGCCAGCAGCCCTACAGGGAGGGAGGCTGGGGCCAACGTCCTGACTTTC	CASSPTGREAGANVLTF	TRBV7-6	TRBJ2-6	many	.
TGTGCCAGCAGCTTAGCGCGGGGAACTGAAGCTTTCTTT	CASSLARGTEAFF	TRBV7-2	TRBJ1-1	few	.
TGTGCCACCAGCAGAGATTCGCGGGGGGGGTACCAAGAGACCCAGTACTTC	CATSRDSRGGYQETQYF	TRBV15	TRBJ2-5	few	TRBD2
TGTGCCAGCAGCTTAAAACAGGAGATTTTCTACGAGCAGTACTTC	CASSLKQEIFYEQYF	TRBV7-9	TRBJ2-7	.	.
TGTGCCAGCAGACCCACGGGCGGGGAGCTGTTTTTT	CASRPTGGELFF	TRBV7-9	TRBJ2-2	.	.
TGTGCCAGCAGCTTTTTCGGGGGAGAGACCCAGTACTTC	CASSFFGGETQYF	TRBV7-2	TRBJ2-5	.	.
TGTGCCAGCAGTTTGAGGGACAGCAATTCACCCCTCCACTTT	CASSLRDSNSPLHF	TRBV12-3/TRBV12-4	TRBJ1-6	.	TRBD1
TGCGCCAGCAGCTCCAGGACAGTTTATGGCTACACCTTC	CASSSRTVYGYTF	TRBV5-1	TRBJ1-2	few	.
TGTGCCAGCAGTAGTCGCAGTCCCGTGAGCTCCTACAATGAGCAGTTCTTC	CASSSRSPVSSYNEQFF	TRBV2	TRBJ2-1	many	.
TGCAGTTGCATGGGGACGCACTCTGGAAACACCATATATTTT	CSCMGTHSGNTIYF	TRBV20-1	TRBJ1-3	.	.
TGCAGTGCTACCCGACAGGGGATGAACACTGAAGCTTTCTTT	CSATRQGMNTEAFF	TRBV20-1	TRBJ1-1	many	TRBD1
TGTGCCAGCAGCAGCGACAGGGCCGGTGGAAACACCATATATTTT	CASSSDRAGGNTIYF	TRBV7-9	TRBJ1-3	.	TRBD1
TGCAGTGCTGTCAGCGGGAGGGCCCCCTACGAGCAGTACTTC	CSAVSGRAPYEQYF	TRBV20-1	TRBJ2-7	.	TRBD2
TGTGCCAGCACCCCCAGGGGCAGGGGCCGATCACCCCTCCACTTT	CASTPRGRGRSPLHF	TRBV28	TRBJ1-6	many	.
TGTGCCAGTACCCCAGGAGGGACAGGGGGCTTGAACACTGAAGCTTTCTTT	CASTPGGTGGLNTEAFF	TRBV19	TRBJ1-1	few	TRBD1
TGTGCCAGCAGCCCCCGACAGGCAGACACCGGGGAGCTGTTTTTT	CASSPRQADTGELFF	TRBV5-5	TRBJ2-2	few	.
TGTGCCTGGAGTGTCGGAGATAGCTATGGCTACACCTTC	CAWSVGDSYGYTF	TRBV30	TRBJ1-2	many	.
TGTGCCTTAACCGGGGCCGACTACGAGCAGTACTTC	CALTGADYEQYF	TRBV2	TRBJ2-7	few	.
TGCAGCGTTGATGGGGCAGAGCTTTACTCCTACGAGCAGTACTTC	CSVDGAELYSYEQYF	TRBV29-1	TRBJ2-7	.	.
TGTGCCAGCAGCTTAATAGGGGATACGCAGTATTTT	CASSLIGDTQYF	TRBV7-2	TRBJ2-3	few	.
TGCGCCAGCAGTGACCCGGGACAGGGGATTTACGAGCAGTACTTC	CASSDPGQGIYEQYF	TRBV6-1	TRBJ2-7	.	TRBD1
TGCGCCAGCAGCTTGGTAACAGGGGGCCGCACTGAAGCTTTCTTT	CASSLVTGGRTEAFF	TRBV5-1	TRBJ1-1	.	TRBD1
TGTGCCACGGAGACAGGGAGCTCCGCCAACTATGGCTACACCTTC	CATETGSSANYGYTF	TRBV6-1	TRBJ1-2	many	TRBD1
TGTGCCAGCAGCTCGCTAAGGGGGACTAATGAAAAACTGTTTTTT	CASSSLRGTNEKLFF	TRBV7-9	TRBJ1-4	few	.
TGTGCCAGCAGCAAGGGACTAGCGGGTCCGGAGGGTCAGGAGACCCAGTACTTC	CASSKGLAGPEGQETQYF	TRBV11-2	TRBJ2-5	few	TRBD2
TGTGCCAGCAGCGCCCAGCAGGACAATGAGCAGTTCTTC	CASSAQQDNEQFF	TRBV11-2	TRBJ2-1	.	.
TGTGCCAGTAGTCAAGAGAGATATCAGCCCCAGCATTTT	CASSQERYQPQHF	TRBV19	TRBJ1-5	few	.
TGTGCCAGCAGCTTACATTTCGGGGGGAGCACTGAAGCTTTCTTT	CASSLHFGGSTEAFF	TRBV7-2	TRBJ1-1	few	.
TGTGCCAGCAGTTACCTTGTCTCACATTCCTACGAGCAGTACTTC	CASSYLVSHSYEQYF	TRBV6-5	TRBJ2-7	.	.
TGCAGTGCTAGCCTTTTTCCGGAAGCTTTCTTT	CSASLFPEAFF	TRBV20-1	TRBJ1-1	many	.
TGCAGTGCTAGAAAAAAGCGGGACCGTTACAATGAGCAGTTCTTC	CSARKKRDRYNEQFF	TRBV20-1	TRBJ2-1	.	TRBD2
TGTGCCAGCAAGCCTCCCGACTTAGCCAAAAACATTCAGTACTTC	CASKPPDLAKNIQYF	TRBV2	TRBJ2-4	many	.
TGCAGTGCACCTGCTCCCGTCGCTTTCCAAGAGACCCAGCACTTC	CSAPAPVAFQETQHF	TRBV20-1	TRBJ2-5	.	.
TGTGCCACCAGTGACCCGGACAAGCAAGAGACCCAGTACTTC	CATSDPDKQETQYF	TRBV24-1	TRBJ2-5	many	.
TGTGCCAGCAGTTTCGGTGAGAGATCTACCTACGAGCAGTACTTC	CASSFGERSTYEQYF	TRBV12-3/TRBV12-4	TRBJ2-7	many	.
TGTGCCTGGAGTGTAGTCTACTCCGAGCAGTACTTC	CAWSVVYSEQYF	TRBV30	TRBJ2-7	few	.
TGCAGCGCAGCCTCGGGACTAGCGATGGGGGAGCAGTACTTC	CSAASGLAMGEQYF	TRBV29-1	TRBJ2-7	many	TRBD2
TGTGCCAGCAGTTCCAACACCCAGGGGGAGGTGAATGGCTACACCTTC	CASSSNTQGEVNGYTF	TRBV6-2/TRBV6-3	TRBJ1-2	many	TRBD1
TGCGCCAGCAGCCAAGATGGGCAGGGAACCTACGAGCAGTACTTC	CASSQDGQGTYEQYF	TRBV4-3	TRBJ2-7	few	.
TGCAGTGCTCTCGCTCGCGAGCAGTACTTC	CSALAREQYF	TRBV20-1	TRBJ2-7	many	.
TGCGCCAGCCAACTAGCGGCGTACAATGAGCAGTTCTTC	CASQLAAYNEQFF	TRBV5-1	TRBJ2-1	.	TRBD2
TGTGCCAGCAGCCAGATTTCGGGAACCGGGGAGCTGTTTTTT	CASSQISGTGELFF	TRBV7-2	TRBJ2-2	.	.
TGTGCCAGCAGTTCCCATGGGACCCCTAAAAACAATGAGCAGTTCTTC	CASSSHGTPKNNEQFF	TRBV27	TRBJ2-1	.	.
TGTGCCAGCAGCTTGCCCAGATATGGACAAGAGACCCAGTACTTC	CASSLPRYGQETQYF	TRBV5-5	TRBJ2-5	once	.
TGCAGTGAAAAAGGGCTAGACGAGCAGTACTTC	CSEKGLDEQYF	TRBV20-1	TRBJ2-7	few	.
TGTGCCAGCTCTCCTGGGGCCGGGACCTCCCTGGGGGAGCAGTACTTC	CASSPGAGTSLGEQYF	TRBV28	TRBJ2-7	many	.